This TCR beta chain was documented in a study of radiation and T cells in renal cell carcinoma. Time point given: blood 4 weeks post-SBRT, at nephrectomy. Treatment noted: 15 Gy SBRT to primary tumor, nephrectomy 4 weeks later. Some clones are missing from TCRdb's copy, which holds only in-frame ones; the method was immunoSEQ multiplex PCR. The sample lists under 200,000 clones; around 90% were seen once. The TCR sequence derives from a woman between 45 and 60 years old with renal cell carcinoma. Here the sequenced sample was blood, taken from a patient whose treatment included radiotherapy and nephrectomy.

In DNA, the CDR3 is TGTGCCACCAGCAGAGGTCCCAGCGGGGGGGACAATGAGCAGTTCTTC. Translation: CATSRGPSGGDNEQFF. V usage is TRBV15 and J usage is TRBJ2-1, with 10 nucleotides matching TRBD2. The CDR3 is made up of 16 amino acids. Per the germline V gene, CDR1 is LNHNV and CDR2 is YYDKDF (reference sequence). V gave up 1 base and J gave up 5 bases; unmatched junction bases: 5.